This note documents a single TCR beta chain sequence. This receptor's antigen is unknown. Base qualities are not provided; no much larger clone lies one nucleotide away. The library came from the immunoSEQ multiplex PCR assay. To provide template for TCR sequencing, every sample had RNA extracted and reverse transcribed into cDNA. SuperScript III was used for first-strand cDNA synthesis, primed with a 2:1 mix of oligo-dT and random hexamers. Amplification bias was assessed with a synthetic immune receptor repertoire, and residual bias was removed computationally. The original pipeline was this. Raw reads were preprocessed for error removal, and CDR3 was defined according to IMGT conventions as running from the conserved cysteine to phenylalanine. Clonality was calculated as 1 minus Shannon entropy normalized by log2 of the number of productive unique TCRs. Scalp TCRbeta sequences were cross-referenced with sorted blood CD4 and CD8 repertoires so that the CD4 or CD8 identity of scalp clones could be inferred. TCRdb re-hosts the immuneACCESS table, in-frame sequences only. Its copies lack some clones; in the studies checked, an unresolved V gene accounts for under half of them, and the cause for the rest is not known. V and J calls and clone size are as listed in that table; D and trimming were resolved from the DNA. This sample gives about 280,000 clones in total; 58% of them show up just once. Around 1.8% of the sample lies in the top ten.

This sample was taken from a study of CD8+ T cells in alopecia areata (dated by TCRdb to the late 2010s). At the level of the whole study: Treated patients were enrolled in an open-label pilot trial of oral tofacitinib, 5 to 10 mg twice daily, for moderate-to-severe alopecia areata. Tofacitinib was given for 6 to 18 months, followed by 6 months of follow-up off drug to assess delayed response and recurrence. For the treated patients, the SALT score, which quantifies what percentage of scalp surface area is affected, served as the measure of disease severity. The study used high-throughput TCRbeta sequencing to examine T cell clonal expansion in alopecia areata, in both the C3H/HeJ mouse model and human patients. In humans, TCRbeta sequencing was performed on scalp tissue and on sorted CD4+ and CD8+ peripheral blood T cells from healthy controls and from patients with patchy or totalis/universalis alopecia areata. Patients on tofacitinib were biopsied at baseline and after 4 and 24 weeks of treatment, and several of the patients also had a later scalp biopsy. Scalp clonality was compared across normal scalp (n=4), patchy alopecia areata scalp (n=8), and alopecia totalis/universalis scalp (n=8). The RNA source kit depended on sample type: the PAXgene miRNA kit for fixed scalp, the miRNeasy kit for PBMCs, and the RNeasy kit for mouse skin. TCRbeta CDR3 regions were amplified by immunoSEQ multiplex PCR with 35 Vbeta forward and 13 Jbeta reverse primers.

Taken with the paper, the label for time point translates to: around 22 weeks on oral tofacitinib. What this sample's treatment or condition label stands for: oral pan-JAK inhibitor, 5-10 mg twice daily. Peripheral blood and lesional scalp punch biopsies were obtained from patients with alopecia areata. After PBMCs were isolated by density centrifugation and stained for CD3, CD4 and CD8, a FACSAria was used to sort CD4+ and CD8+ T cells. On the study overall, not on this receptor specifically: During tofacitinib treatment, many expanded lesional clones remained in scalp and blood, and this persistence may partly explain relapse after treatment is stopped. Tofacitinib significantly decreased scalp clonality and the number of expanded CD8+ clones among the top 100 scalp clones. Because the treated cohort was small and had only one nonresponder, larger studies are needed to examine links between baseline CD8+ expansion and response. Compared with mice, TCR sequences shared between patients were less clear, possibly partly because of HLA diversity across the patient population. Higher clonality and more expanded CD8+ clones were observed in lesional scalp than in normal scalp, particularly in alopecia totalis/universalis, a finding suggestive of antigenic drive. Unlike mouse skin, where gammadelta T cells dominate, normal human skin contains resident alphabeta T cells that get sequenced too, which complicates analysis of the scalp TCR repertoire.

The sequences come from CD4+ T cells sorted from blood, collected at week 24, from a patient treated with tofacitinib. The TCR was taken from a human donor with alopecia areata.

The DNA sequence reads TGCAGCGTAGGCCGTAGGACAGGGTATTCGGAGACCCAGTACTTC. Translation gives CSVGRRTGYSETQYF. Recombination linked TRBV29-1 to TRBJ2-5, with TRBD1 matching 8 junction bases. Trimming leaves V shorter by 6 bases and J shorter by 5 bases, with the junction holding 14 bases beyond the gene matches. Per the germline V gene, SQVTM is the CDR1 and ANQGSEA is the CDR2. The CDR3 runs 15 residues from the cysteine to the phenylalanine. The entry retains the CDR3 DNA only, 45 bases that are in frame from base 1.